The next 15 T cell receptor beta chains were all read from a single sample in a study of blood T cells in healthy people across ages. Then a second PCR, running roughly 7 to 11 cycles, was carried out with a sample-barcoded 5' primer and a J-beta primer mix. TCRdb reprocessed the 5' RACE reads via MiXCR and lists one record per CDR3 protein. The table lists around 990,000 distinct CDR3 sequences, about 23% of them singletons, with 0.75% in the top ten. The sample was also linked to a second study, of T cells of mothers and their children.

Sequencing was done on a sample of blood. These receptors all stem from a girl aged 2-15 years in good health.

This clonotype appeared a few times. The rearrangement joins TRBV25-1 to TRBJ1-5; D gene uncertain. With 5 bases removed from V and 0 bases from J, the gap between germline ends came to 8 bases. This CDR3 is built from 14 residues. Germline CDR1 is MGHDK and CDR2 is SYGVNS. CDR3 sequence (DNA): TGTGCCAGCAGTTGGACGGATAGCAATCAGCCCCAGCATTTT. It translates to CASSWTDSNQPQHF.

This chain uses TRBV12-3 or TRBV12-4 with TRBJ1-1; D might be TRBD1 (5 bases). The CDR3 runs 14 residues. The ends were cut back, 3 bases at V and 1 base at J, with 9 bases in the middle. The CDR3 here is CASSFQGSNTEAFF. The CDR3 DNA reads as TGTGCCAGCAGTTTCCAGGGCTCGAACACTGAAGCTTTCTTT.

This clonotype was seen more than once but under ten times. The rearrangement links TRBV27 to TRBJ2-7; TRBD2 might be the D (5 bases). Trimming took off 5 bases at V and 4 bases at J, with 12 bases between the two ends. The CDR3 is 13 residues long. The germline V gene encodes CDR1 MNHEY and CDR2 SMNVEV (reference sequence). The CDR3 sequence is CASSELGVYEQYF. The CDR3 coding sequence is TGTGCCAGCAGTGAACTGGGAGTTTACGAGCAGTACTTC.

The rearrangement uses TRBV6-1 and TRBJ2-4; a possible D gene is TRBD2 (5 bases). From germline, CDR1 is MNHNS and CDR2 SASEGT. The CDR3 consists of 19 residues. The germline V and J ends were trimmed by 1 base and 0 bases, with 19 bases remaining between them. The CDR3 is CASSEGAGSHYLAKNIQYF. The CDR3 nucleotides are TGTGCCAGCAGTGAAGGCGCGGGTTCTCACTACCTAGCCAAAAACATTCAGTACTTC.

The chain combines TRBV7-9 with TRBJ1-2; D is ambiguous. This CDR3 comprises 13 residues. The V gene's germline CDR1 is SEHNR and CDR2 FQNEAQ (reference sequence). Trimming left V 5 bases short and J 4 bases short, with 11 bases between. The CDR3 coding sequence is TGTGCCAGCAGCCTAGATCAGTTCTATGGCTACACCTTC. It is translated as CASSLDQFYGYTF.

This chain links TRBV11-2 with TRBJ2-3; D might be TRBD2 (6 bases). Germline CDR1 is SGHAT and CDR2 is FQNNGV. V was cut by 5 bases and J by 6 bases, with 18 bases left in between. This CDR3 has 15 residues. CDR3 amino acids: CASSAQPEGVDTQYF. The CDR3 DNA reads TGTGCCAGCAGCGCCCAACCGGAGGGCGTGGATACGCAGTATTTT.

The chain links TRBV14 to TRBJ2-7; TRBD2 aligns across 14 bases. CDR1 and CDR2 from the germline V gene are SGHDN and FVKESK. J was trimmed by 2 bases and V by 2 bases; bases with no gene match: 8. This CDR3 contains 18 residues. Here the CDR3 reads CASSQHPGLAGATYEQYF. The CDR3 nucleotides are TGTGCCAGCAGCCAACATCCGGGACTAGCGGGGGCCACCTACGAGCAGTACTTC.

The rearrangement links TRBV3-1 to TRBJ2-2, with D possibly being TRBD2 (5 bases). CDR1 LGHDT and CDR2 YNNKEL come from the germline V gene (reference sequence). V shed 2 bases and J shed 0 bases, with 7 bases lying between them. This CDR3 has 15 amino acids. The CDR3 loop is CASSQLGANTGELFF. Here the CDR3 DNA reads TGTGCCAGCAGCCAATTGGGAGCGAACACCGGGGAGCTGTTTTTT.

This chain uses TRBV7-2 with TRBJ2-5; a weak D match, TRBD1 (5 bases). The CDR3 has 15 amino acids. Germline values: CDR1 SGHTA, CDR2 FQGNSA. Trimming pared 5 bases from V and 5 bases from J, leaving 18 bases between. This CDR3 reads CASSPRQPLRETQYF. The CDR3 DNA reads TGTGCCAGCAGCCCCAGACAGCCACTTAGGGAGACCCAGTACTTC.

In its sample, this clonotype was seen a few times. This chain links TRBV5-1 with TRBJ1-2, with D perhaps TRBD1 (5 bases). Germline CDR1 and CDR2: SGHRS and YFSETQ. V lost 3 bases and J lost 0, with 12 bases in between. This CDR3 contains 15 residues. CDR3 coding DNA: TGCGCCAGCAGCTCGACAGTTCAAGCTAACTATGGCTACACCTTC. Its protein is CASSSTVQANYGYTF.

Here the CDR3 DNA reads TGTGCCAGCATACCCGGGACAGGGGGATCACCCCTCCACTTT. As protein: CASIPGTGGSPLHF. The rearrangement joins TRBV12-3 or TRBV12-4 to TRBJ1-6; 11 nucleotides match TRBD1. Germline trimming cut 7 bases from V and 10 bases from J; bases unmatched to any gene: 6. This CDR3 region has 14 residues.

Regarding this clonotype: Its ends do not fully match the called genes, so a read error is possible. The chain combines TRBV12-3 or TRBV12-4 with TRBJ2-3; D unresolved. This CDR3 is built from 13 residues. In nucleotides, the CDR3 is TGTGCCAGCAGTACGGAGACATCAGATGCGCAATATTTT. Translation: CASSTETSDAQYF.

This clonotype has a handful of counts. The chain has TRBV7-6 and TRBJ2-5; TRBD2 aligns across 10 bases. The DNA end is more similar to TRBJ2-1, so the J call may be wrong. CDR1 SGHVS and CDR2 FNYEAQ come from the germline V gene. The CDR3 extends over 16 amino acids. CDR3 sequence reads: CASSLTAGGPTNEQFF. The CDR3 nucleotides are TGTGCCAGCAGCTTAACAGCGGGAGGGCCGACGAATGAGCAGTTCTTC.

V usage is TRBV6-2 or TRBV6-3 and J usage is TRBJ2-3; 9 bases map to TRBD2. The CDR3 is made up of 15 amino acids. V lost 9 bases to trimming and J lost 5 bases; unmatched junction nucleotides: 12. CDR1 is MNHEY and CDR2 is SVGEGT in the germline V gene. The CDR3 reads CASVRQGLARDTQYF. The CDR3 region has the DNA TGTGCCAGTGTAAGGCAGGGACTAGCCAGAGATACGCAGTATTTT.

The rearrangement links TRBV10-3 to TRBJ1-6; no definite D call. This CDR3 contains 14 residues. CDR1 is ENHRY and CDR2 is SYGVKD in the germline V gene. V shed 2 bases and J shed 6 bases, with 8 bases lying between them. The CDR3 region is CAISEHTLNSPLHF. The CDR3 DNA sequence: TGTGCCATCAGTGAGCACACCCTTAATTCACCCCTCCACTTT.